This T cell receptor beta chain comes out of a study of cytomegalovirus exposure and HLA in healthy donors. Study-level points and caveats: Later, an analysis found that common viral pathogens appeared to be linked with several of the most significant clusters. About 87% or about 30% of the time was how often most TCR beta V segments were productive, according to an earlier analysis.

60 Vbeta and 13 Jbeta primers were used in PCR. Sequenced by immunoSEQ multiplex PCR; TCRdb stores in-frame clones only, minus some. The repertoire has around 67,000 clones, roughly nine tenths of them found once; the top ten carry 12%. From germline, CDR1 is MNHNS and CDR2 SASEGT. CDR3 length: 15 amino acids. Trimming took 3 bases from V and 9 from J, leaving 21 bases between them. As to this clone: The antigen is not known.

The chain employs TRBV6-1 and TRBJ2-7; perhaps TRBD1 as D (5 bases). The specimen sequenced was PBMCs. The TCR comes from a woman aged 25 to 39 in good health and CMV-seropositive. CDR3 sequence reads: CASSDPRASPIVQYF. Written as DNA, the CDR3 is TGTGCCAGCAGTGATCCCAGGGCCTCCCCTATCGTGCAGTACTTC.